This T cell receptor (beta chain) is from a study of T cell responses to AZD1222 COVID-19 vaccine. The CDR3 totals 16 residues. Germline CDR1 reads KGHSH; CDR2 reads LQKENI. Trimming removed 3 bases from V and 5 bases from J; junction bases left unmatched: 12. Assay: immunoSEQ multiplex PCR; the TCRdb copy retains only in-frame clones and omits some. The sample has 90,000 to 150,000 clones; approximately 84% are singletons. The chain joins TRBV18 to TRBJ1-2; 7 positions match TRBD1. Here the sequenced sample was peripheral blood, taken on day 0 of AZD1222 vaccination. The clonotype was recovered from an adult in good health. The CDR3 loop reads CASSPNEGRQGYGYTF. The CDR3 region has the DNA TGTGCCAGCTCACCGAACGAGGGGCGACAGGGTTATGGCTACACCTTC.